This T cell receptor beta chain appears in the sequencing data of a study of blood T cells in healthy people across ages. Background on the study: The template switching approach captured approximately one barcoded beta molecule for every two T cells.

A second roughly 7 to 11 cycle PCR used barcoded and J-beta primers. Using its own MiXCR run on the 5' RACE reads, TCRdb lists one record per CDR3 protein. Counted here are about 1.4 million distinct CDR3 sequences, 45% to 70% occurring once; the ten biggest clones make up roughly 7%. CDR1 is SGHRS, CDR2 YFSETQ, per germline. This CDR3 comprises 18 residues. V was cut by 0 bases and J by 5 bases, with 21 bases left in between. Only a few counts were recorded for this clonotype. The specimen sequenced was blood. This chain links TRBV5-1 with TRBJ2-4; tentatively, D is TRBD2 (6 bases). This clonotype originated in a man between 18 and 29 years old in good health. The CDR3 sequence is CASSLGTRGASVENIQYF. DNA for the CDR3: TGCGCCAGCAGCTTGGGGACCAGAGGGGCTAGCGTGGAAAACATTCAGTACTTC.